This record looks at one T cell receptor beta chain sequence and its context. The antigen is not known. The sample is drawn from a study of T cells after yellow fever vaccination. Overall study findings and caveats: Post-booster samples contained most primary-vaccination clones (just under 98% CD4, approximately 88% CD8).

TCRdb reprocessed the 5' RACE reads via MiXCR and lists one record per CDR3 protein. The table records a few hundred thousand distinct CDR3 sequences, more than 3% of them present only once. The CDR3 spans 16 residues. CDR1 SGHRS and CDR2 YFSETQ come from the germline V gene. With 0 bases removed from V and 4 bases from J, the gap between germline ends came to 14 bases. This TCR came from a man aged 18 to 29 who received the YFV17D yellow fever vaccine. Sequenced material: CD4+ T cells sorted from PBMCs, taken 10 days after the yellow fever booster vaccination. The V gene is TRBV5-1, the J gene TRBJ1-3, with D tentatively TRBD1 (5 bases). The CDR3 here is CASSLDRRGSGNTIYF. The CDR3 DNA reads TGCGCCAGCAGCTTGGACAGGCGGGGGTCCGGAAACACCATATATTTT.